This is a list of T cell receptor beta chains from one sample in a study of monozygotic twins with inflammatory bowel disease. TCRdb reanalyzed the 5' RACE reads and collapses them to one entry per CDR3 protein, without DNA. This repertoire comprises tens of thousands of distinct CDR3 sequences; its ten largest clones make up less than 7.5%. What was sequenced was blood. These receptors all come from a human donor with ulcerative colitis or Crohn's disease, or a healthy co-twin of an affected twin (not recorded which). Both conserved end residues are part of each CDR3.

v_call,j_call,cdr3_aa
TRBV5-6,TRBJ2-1,CASSFTGVDEQFF
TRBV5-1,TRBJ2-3,CASSQETTSIDTQYF
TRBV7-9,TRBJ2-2,CASSSNGGVVIGELFF
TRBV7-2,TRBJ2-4,CASSMDTVADIQYF
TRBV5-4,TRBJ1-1,CASSRDRQTEAFF
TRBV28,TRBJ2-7,CANIPAGTGDSYEQYF
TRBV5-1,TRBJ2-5,CASSLGQIQETQYF
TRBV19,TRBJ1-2,CASSIVTAPNYGYTF
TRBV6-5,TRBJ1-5,CASSYSPNSNQPQHF
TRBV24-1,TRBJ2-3,CATRDTVADTQYF
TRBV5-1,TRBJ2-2,CASSPSGTGELFF
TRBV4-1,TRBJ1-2,CASSQLRTYREDYGYTF
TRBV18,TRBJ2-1,CASSQKNRDLSYNEQFF
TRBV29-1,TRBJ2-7,CSVGTASSYEQYF
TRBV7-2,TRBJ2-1,CASSFQGGYEQFF
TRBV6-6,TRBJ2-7,CASRHATGVEQYF
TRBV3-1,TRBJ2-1,CASSQGLGYNEQFF
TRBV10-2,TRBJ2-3,CASSDWSTASGDTQYF
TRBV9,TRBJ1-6,CASSGGDRLSPLHF
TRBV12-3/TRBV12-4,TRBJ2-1,CASSSRQGNEQFF
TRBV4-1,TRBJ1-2,CASSQGSQTGGHYGYTF
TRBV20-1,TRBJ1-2,CSARFLDSAYGYTF
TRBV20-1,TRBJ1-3,CSARGPTGAGSGNTIYF
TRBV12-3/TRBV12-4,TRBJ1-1,CASTLTRKDTEAFF
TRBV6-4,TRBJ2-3,CASSRERGDTQYF
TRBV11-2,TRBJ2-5,CASSLDGLAPETQYF
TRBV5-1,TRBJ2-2,CASSLAASGLTGELFF
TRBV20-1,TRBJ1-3,CSARDRGGGSGNTIYF
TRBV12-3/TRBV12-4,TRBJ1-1,CASSYRQGAGTEAFF
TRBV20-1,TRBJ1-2,CSARERRPHYGYTF
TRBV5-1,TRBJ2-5,CASSPAPYRGLEETQYF
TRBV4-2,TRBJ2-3,CASSPYGRLDTDTQYF
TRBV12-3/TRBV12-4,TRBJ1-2,CASSFNRGIGGYTF
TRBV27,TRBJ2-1,CASSFILRTGSYNEQFF
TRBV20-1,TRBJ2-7,CSASPPGGIDEQYF
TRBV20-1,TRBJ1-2,CSADTGLGYGYTF
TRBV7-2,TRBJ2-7,CASSLYLAEQYF
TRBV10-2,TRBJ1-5,CASSGLTGSNQPQHF
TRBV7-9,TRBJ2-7,CASSPTPSYEQYF
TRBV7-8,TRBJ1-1,CASSKGTGGERILLF
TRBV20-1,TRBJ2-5,CSARPDRAFLTQYF
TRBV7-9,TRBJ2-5,CASSVYRVDQETQYF
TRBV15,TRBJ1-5,CATSRINGLDQPQHF
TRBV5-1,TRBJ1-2,CASSLHLGTGDGYTF
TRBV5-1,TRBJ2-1,CASSLDQASSYNEQFF
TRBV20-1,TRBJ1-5,CSAGGRGVVNQPQHF
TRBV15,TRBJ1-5,CATSREVSQPQHF
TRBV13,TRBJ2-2,CASSLKTRSYTGELFF
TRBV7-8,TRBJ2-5,CASSLRGGTHLGETQYF
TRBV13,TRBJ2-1,CASSTSTYNEQFF
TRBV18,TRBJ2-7,CASSPPRGTSYEQYF
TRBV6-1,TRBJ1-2,CASSDLTGYGYTF
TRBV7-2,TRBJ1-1,CASSKQGYTEAFF
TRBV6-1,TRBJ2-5,CASSQGGQGQETQYF
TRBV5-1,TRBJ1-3,CASADSPFDGNTIYF